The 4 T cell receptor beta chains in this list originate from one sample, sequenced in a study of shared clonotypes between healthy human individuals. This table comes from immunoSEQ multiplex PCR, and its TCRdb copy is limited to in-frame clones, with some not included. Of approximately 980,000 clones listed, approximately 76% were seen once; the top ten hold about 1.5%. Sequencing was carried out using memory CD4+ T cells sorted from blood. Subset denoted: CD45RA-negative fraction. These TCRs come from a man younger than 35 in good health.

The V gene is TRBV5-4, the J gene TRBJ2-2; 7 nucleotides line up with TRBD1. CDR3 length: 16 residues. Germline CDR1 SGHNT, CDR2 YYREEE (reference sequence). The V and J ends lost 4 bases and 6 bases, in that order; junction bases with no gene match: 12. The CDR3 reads CASSKLYRGKAGELFF. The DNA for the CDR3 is TGTGCCAGCAGCAAACTATACAGGGGCAAGGCCGGGGAGCTGTTTTTT.

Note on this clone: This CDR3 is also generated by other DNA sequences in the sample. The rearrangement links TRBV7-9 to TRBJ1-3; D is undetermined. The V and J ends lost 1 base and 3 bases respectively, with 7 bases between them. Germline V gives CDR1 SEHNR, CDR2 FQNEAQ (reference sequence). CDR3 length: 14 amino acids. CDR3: CASSLVGSGNTIYF. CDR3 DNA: TGTGCCAGCAGCTTAGTGGGGAGTGGAAACACCATATATTTT. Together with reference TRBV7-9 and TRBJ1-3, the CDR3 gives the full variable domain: DTGVSQNPRHKITKRGQNVTFRCDPISEHNRLYWYRQTLGQGPEFLTYFQNEAQLEKSRLLSDRFSAERPKGSFSTLEIQRTEQGDSAMYLCASSLVGSGNTIYFGEGSWLTVV.

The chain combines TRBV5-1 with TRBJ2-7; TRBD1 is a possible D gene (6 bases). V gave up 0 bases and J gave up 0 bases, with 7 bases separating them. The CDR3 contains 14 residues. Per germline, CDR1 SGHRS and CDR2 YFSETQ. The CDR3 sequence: CASSLGQDSYEQYF. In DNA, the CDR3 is TGCGCCAGCAGCTTGGGACAGGACTCCTACGAGCAGTACTTC.

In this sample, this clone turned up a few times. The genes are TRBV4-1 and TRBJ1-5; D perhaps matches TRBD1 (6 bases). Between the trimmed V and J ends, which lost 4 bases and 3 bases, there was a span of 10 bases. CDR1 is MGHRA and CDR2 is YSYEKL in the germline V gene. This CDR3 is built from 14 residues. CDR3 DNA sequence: TGCGCCAGCAGCCCACAGGGCCCCAATCAGCCCCAGCATTTT. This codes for CASSPQGPNQPQHF.